This T cell receptor (beta chain) was identified in a study of cytomegalovirus exposure and HLA in healthy donors. Study results and caveats: Donors belonging to an Asian-associated ancestry cluster reportedly showed fewer N-insertions in productive TCRs than the roughly 700-donor mean, according to what a later analysis found.

Regarding this clone: Its antigen is unidentified.

The primer mix had 60 Vbeta and 13 Jbeta primers. Assay: immunoSEQ multiplex PCR; the TCRdb copy retains only in-frame clones and omits some. In the table there are about 100,000 clones, about 75% of which are singletons. The sequenced material came from PBMCs. The clonotype comes from a man between 35 and 55 years old in good health and CMV-seropositive.

The CDR3 sequence is CASSLIGGSYEQYF. For the CDR3, the DNA is TGTGCCAGCAGTTTAATCGGGGGGTCCTACGAGCAGTACTTC. J is TRBJ2-7 and V is TRBV27, with 7 bases aligning to TRBD2. The CDR3 consists of 14 residues. Germline V gene data show CDR1 as MNHEY and CDR2 as SMNVEV (reference sequence). V was clipped by 2 bases and J by 1 base; unmatched bases: 2.